Below are 5 T cell receptor beta chains sequenced from a single sample in a study of control samples from healthy donors and cancer patients. Generated by immunoSEQ multiplex PCR, the TCRdb table keeps only in-frame clones and is missing some. The sample lists about 250,000 clones; more than 65% were seen once. Sequenced: PBMCs. These receptors all come from a woman aged 60-75 years with lung cancer.

This clone was picked up a small number of times. The sample holds other DNA sequences that translate to the same CDR3. The chain is built from TRBV12-3 or TRBV12-4 and TRBJ1-2; unclear D gene. The ends were cut back, 2 bases at V and 7 bases at J, with 8 bases in the middle. This CDR3 contains 12 residues. CDR3 sequence reads: CASSLSLSGYTF. Here the CDR3 DNA reads TGTGCCAGCAGTTTATCCTTAAGTGGCTACACCTTC.

V usage is TRBV6-6 and J usage is TRBJ2-1; D possibly corresponds to TRBD1 (5 bases). CDR3 length: 14 residues. Germline V gives CDR1 MNHNY, CDR2 SVGAGI (reference sequence). Trimming removed 4 bases from V and 3 bases from J, with 10 bases in between. The CDR3 DNA is TGTGCCAGCAGTTTTTCCCAGGGCTACAATGAGCAGTTCTTC. Amino acids: CASSFSQGYNEQFF.

The chain recombines TRBV5-5 with TRBJ1-1; TRBD1 matches at 8 bases. Germline loops: CDR1 SGHKS, CDR2 YYEKEE (reference sequence). The CDR3 is 14 residues long. Trimming at V came to 4 bases and at J to 4 bases, leaving 6 bases not matched to a gene. CDR3: CASSPDRVRTEAFF. CDR3 in DNA: TGTGCCAGCAGCCCGGACAGGGTTCGCACTGAAGCTTTCTTT.

The chain combines TRBV4-2 with TRBJ1-2; D is unclear. Germline values: CDR1 LGHNA, CDR2 YNFKEQ. This CDR3 region has 17 residues. Trimming removed 1 base from V and 5 bases from J, with 20 bases in between. This chain's CDR3 is CASSQGRSGRPLYGYTF. The CDR3 DNA reads TGTGCCAGCAGCCAAGGGAGGTCGGGAAGACCTCTTTATGGCTACACCTTC.

This chain uses TRBV5-1 with TRBJ2-5; 8 bases map to TRBD2. V dropped 2 bases and J dropped 5; count of bases not matched to a gene: 5. The CDR3 covers 14 residues. CDR1 SGHRS and CDR2 YFSETQ come from the germline V gene. The CDR3 DNA follows: TGCGCCAGCAGCTTCGCGGGGGGCCGGGAGACCCAGTACTTC. The encoded protein is CASSFAGGRETQYF.